Listed below are T cell receptor beta chains from one sample, sequenced in a study of T cells after yellow fever vaccination. TCRdb ran MiXCR on the 5' RACE reads and lists one entry per CDR3 protein. Of 350,000 or so distinct CDR3 sequences listed, 8% to 9.5% are singletons. The source material was PBMCs, sampled 35 to 50 days after the first yellow fever vaccination. These receptors came from a man aged 18-30 years who received the YFV17D yellow fever vaccine. Each CDR3 is given with its conserved first and last residue. The order of the fields is CDR3 protein, CDR3 DNA, V gene, J gene, clone size, D gene. A D gene is named only where the DNA matches it firmly. Expanded clones are given a class, and other clones once, few, many or no size at all.

cdr3_aa: CSVGLAGGLVDTQYF
cdr3_nt: TGCAGCGTTGGACTAGCGGGGGGGCTCGTAGATACGCAGTATTTT
v_call: TRBV29-1
j_call: TRBJ2-3
clone_size: .
d_call: TRBD2

cdr3_aa: CASSQDRAGGPGGSLYTQYF
cdr3_nt: TGTGCCAGCAGCCAAGATCGGGCGGGGGGCCCGGGCGGGTCATTGTATACGCAGTATTTT
v_call: TRBV4-2
j_call: TRBJ2-3
clone_size: few
d_call: TRBD2

cdr3_aa: CATSRERLAGVDTQYF
cdr3_nt: TGTGCCACCAGCAGAGAAAGGCTAGCGGGGGTAGATACGCAGTATTTT
v_call: TRBV15
j_call: TRBJ2-3
clone_size: .
d_call: TRBD2

cdr3_aa: CASSFQTGNRETQYF
cdr3_nt: TGTGCCAGCAGCTTCCAGACGGGAAATAGGGAGACCCAGTACTTC
v_call: TRBV7-2
j_call: TRBJ2-5
clone_size: few
d_call: .

cdr3_aa: CASSFGTGIAFF
cdr3_nt: TGTGCCAGCAGCTTTGGGACAGGGATAGCTTTCTTT
v_call: TRBV7-2
j_call: TRBJ1-1
clone_size: few
d_call: TRBD1

cdr3_aa: CASTPRGLTTGELFF
cdr3_nt: TGTGCCAGCACTCCCAGAGGCCTCACCACCGGGGAGCTGTTTTTT
v_call: TRBV12-3/TRBV12-4
j_call: TRBJ2-2
clone_size: .
d_call: .

cdr3_aa: CASTVGRTDNEQFF
cdr3_nt: TGCGCCAGCACGGTAGGGAGAACGGACAATGAGCAGTTCTTC
v_call: TRBV5-1
j_call: TRBJ2-1
clone_size: .
d_call: .

cdr3_aa: CASYPGRGLTEAFF
cdr3_nt: TGCGCCAGTTACCCCGGCAGGGGCCTCACTGAAGCTTTCTTT
v_call: TRBV5-1
j_call: TRBJ1-1
clone_size: few
d_call: .

cdr3_aa: CASRRRPTELGTEAFF
cdr3_nt: TGTGCCAGCAGACGACGGCCTACCGAGTTGGGCACTGAAGCTTTCTTT
v_call: TRBV12-3/TRBV12-4
j_call: TRBJ1-1
clone_size: few
d_call: .

cdr3_aa: CASSPGGPGAYNEQFF
cdr3_nt: TGTGCCAGCTCACCAGGCGGTCCCGGGGCCTACAATGAGCAGTTCTTC
v_call: TRBV18
j_call: TRBJ2-1
clone_size: .
d_call: .

cdr3_aa: CASGDAGRTYEQYF
cdr3_nt: TGTGCCAGTGGGGATGCCGGGAGGACCTACGAGCAGTACTTC
v_call: TRBV19
j_call: TRBJ2-7
clone_size: .
d_call: TRBD2

cdr3_aa: CSASLLTGGPSTDTQYF
cdr3_nt: TGCAGTGCTAGTCTCCTCACCGGGGGCCCTAGCACAGATACGCAGTATTTT
v_call: TRBV20-1
j_call: TRBJ2-3
clone_size: .
d_call: .

cdr3_aa: CASSYASGGAHEQFF
cdr3_nt: TGTGCCAGCAGTTACGCTAGCGGGGGGGCACATGAGCAGTTCTTC
v_call: TRBV6-5
j_call: TRBJ2-1
clone_size: .
d_call: TRBD2

cdr3_aa: CASSAQGSYNEQFF
cdr3_nt: TGCGCCAGCAGCGCACAGGGGTCCTACAATGAGCAGTTCTTC
v_call: TRBV5-1
j_call: TRBJ2-1
clone_size: many
d_call: TRBD1

cdr3_aa: CASSLTAGSYEQYF
cdr3_nt: TGTGCCAGCAGCTTAACGGCAGGGTCCTACGAGCAGTACTTC
v_call: TRBV7-9
j_call: TRBJ2-7
clone_size: .
d_call: .

cdr3_aa: CASSRTGNEKLFF
cdr3_nt: TGTGCCAGCAGCAGGACAGGGAATGAAAAACTGTTTTTT
v_call: TRBV5-5
j_call: TRBJ1-4
clone_size: few
d_call: TRBD1

cdr3_aa: CASSLIMPGELFF
cdr3_nt: TGTGCCAGCAGCTTGATCATGCCCGGGGAGCTGTTTTTT
v_call: TRBV5-6
j_call: TRBJ2-2
clone_size: .
d_call: .

cdr3_aa: CASSDIGQSPQFF
cdr3_nt: TGTGCCAGCAGCGACATAGGGCAGTCCCCCCAGTTCTTC
v_call: TRBV7-2
j_call: TRBJ2-1
clone_size: few
d_call: .

cdr3_aa: CASSGGGSGQPQHF
cdr3_nt: TGTGCCAGCAGCGGAGGGGGATCCGGTCAGCCCCAGCATTTT
v_call: TRBV9
j_call: TRBJ1-5
clone_size: .
d_call: .

cdr3_aa: CATSRDLSGSAFF
cdr3_nt: TGTGCCACCAGCAGAGATCTCAGCGGATCTGCTTTCTTT
v_call: TRBV15
j_call: TRBJ1-1
clone_size: .
d_call: .

cdr3_aa: CASSGPSGNTIYF
cdr3_nt: TGTGCCAGCTCCGGCCCCTCTGGAAACACCATATATTTT
v_call: TRBV18
j_call: TRBJ1-3
clone_size: few
d_call: .

cdr3_aa: CASSSQPGPAGGIENIQYF
cdr3_nt: TGCGCCAGCAGCTCCCAACCGGGACCGGCCGGCGGGATCGAAAACATTCAGTACTTC
v_call: TRBV5-1
j_call: TRBJ2-4
clone_size: .
d_call: .

cdr3_aa: CASSLSAGESTDTQYF
cdr3_nt: TGCGCCAGCAGCTTGTCGGCGGGGGAAAGCACAGATACGCAGTATTTT
v_call: TRBV5-1
j_call: TRBJ2-3
clone_size: .
d_call: TRBD2

cdr3_aa: CAISSCRRRGYGYTF
cdr3_nt: TGCGCCATCAGCTCGTGTAGGCGGCGAGGATATGGCTACACCTTC
v_call: TRBV4-1
j_call: TRBJ1-2
clone_size: .
d_call: .

cdr3_aa: CASRTGTPVSPLHF
cdr3_nt: TGTGCCAGCAGGACGGGGACTCCGGTCTCACCCCTCCACTTT
v_call: TRBV28
j_call: TRBJ1-6
clone_size: few
d_call: .

cdr3_aa: CASSGTQSSYNEQFF
cdr3_nt: TGCGCCAGCAGCGGGACCCAGAGCTCCTACAATGAGCAGTTCTTC
v_call: TRBV5-1
j_call: TRBJ2-1
clone_size: few
d_call: .

cdr3_aa: CASSSYEETQYF
cdr3_nt: TGTGCCAGCAGCTCGTATGAGGAGACCCAGTACTTC
v_call: TRBV7-2
j_call: TRBJ2-5
clone_size: .
d_call: .

cdr3_aa: CASSYSPRGADTGELFF
cdr3_nt: TGTGCCAGCAGTTACTCCCCCAGGGGTGCGGACACCGGGGAGCTGTTTTTT
v_call: TRBV6-5
j_call: TRBJ2-2
clone_size: many
d_call: .

cdr3_aa: CSASRGAYNEQFF
cdr3_nt: TGCAGTGCTAGCAGGGGAGCTTACAATGAGCAGTTCTTC
v_call: TRBV20-1
j_call: TRBJ2-1
clone_size: .
d_call: .

cdr3_aa: CASSLAGYEQYF
cdr3_nt: TGTGCCAGCAGTTTGGCAGGGTACGAGCAGTACTTC
v_call: TRBV12-3/TRBV12-4
j_call: TRBJ2-7
clone_size: many
d_call: .

cdr3_aa: CASRAFGGDSNQPQHF
cdr3_nt: TGTGCCAGCCGAGCCTTCGGCGGAGATAGCAATCAGCCCCAGCATTTT
v_call: TRBV7-3
j_call: TRBJ1-5
clone_size: .
d_call: .

cdr3_aa: CASSLAGLDGELFF
cdr3_nt: TGTGCCAGCAGCTTAGCAGGGTTGGACGGGGAGCTGTTTTTT
v_call: TRBV7-2
j_call: TRBJ2-2
clone_size: .
d_call: .

cdr3_aa: CASRVFVTSGGIGTDTQYF
cdr3_nt: TGTGCCAGCAGGGTGTTCGTGACTAGCGGGGGAATAGGCACAGATACGCAGTATTTT
v_call: TRBV2
j_call: TRBJ2-3
clone_size: few
d_call: TRBD2

cdr3_aa: CASTRGAGANVLTF
cdr3_nt: TGTGCCAGCACGCGGGGTGCTGGGGCCAACGTCCTGACTTTC
v_call: TRBV3-1
j_call: TRBJ2-6
clone_size: many
d_call: .

cdr3_aa: CASSLSTSNTGELFF
cdr3_nt: TGTGCCAGCAGCTTATCTACATCGAACACCGGGGAGCTGTTTTTT
v_call: TRBV7-8
j_call: TRBJ2-2
clone_size: .
d_call: .

cdr3_aa: CASSQVWEGLYEQYF
cdr3_nt: TGTGCCAGCAGCCAAGTTTGGGAAGGGCTCTACGAGCAGTACTTC
v_call: TRBV3-1
j_call: TRBJ2-7
clone_size: .
d_call: .

cdr3_aa: CSARPSVRTDTQYF
cdr3_nt: TGCAGTGCTAGGCCTAGCGTCCGCACAGATACGCAGTATTTT
v_call: TRBV20-1
j_call: TRBJ2-3
clone_size: .
d_call: .

cdr3_aa: CSVEGLAKNIQYF
cdr3_nt: TGCAGCGTTGAGGGTCTAGCCAAAAACATTCAGTACTTC
v_call: TRBV29-1
j_call: TRBJ2-4
clone_size: few
d_call: .

cdr3_aa: CASSRQGADEKLFF
cdr3_nt: TGCGCCAGCAGCCGACAGGGGGCCGATGAAAAACTGTTTTTT
v_call: TRBV5-1
j_call: TRBJ1-4
clone_size: .
d_call: TRBD1

cdr3_aa: CASSLNRGTSHPGNEQFF
cdr3_nt: TGTGCCAGCAGCTTAAATCGGGGGACTAGCCATCCGGGGAATGAGCAGTTCTTC
v_call: TRBV11-1
j_call: TRBJ2-1
clone_size: many
d_call: TRBD2

cdr3_aa: CASSPYEETQYF
cdr3_nt: TGTGCCAGCAGCCCCTACGAAGAGACCCAGTACTTC
v_call: TRBV5-8
j_call: TRBJ2-5
clone_size: few
d_call: .

cdr3_aa: CASSSVMSNQPQHF
cdr3_nt: TGTGCCAGCAGTTCAGTTATGAGCAATCAGCCCCAGCATTTT
v_call: TRBV27
j_call: TRBJ1-5
clone_size: few
d_call: .

cdr3_aa: CASSPQTSGTETQYF
cdr3_nt: TGTGCCAGCAGCCCACAGACTAGCGGGACAGAGACCCAGTACTTC
v_call: TRBV7-2
j_call: TRBJ2-5
clone_size: few
d_call: TRBD2

cdr3_aa: CASSFPALTGNYGYTF
cdr3_nt: TGTGCCAGCAGCTTCCCTGCCCTGACAGGGAATTATGGCTACACCTTC
v_call: TRBV7-3
j_call: TRBJ1-2
clone_size: few
d_call: TRBD1

cdr3_aa: CASSSSGGTRDTQYF
cdr3_nt: TGCGCCAGCAGCTCGAGCGGGGGGACAAGAGATACGCAGTATTTT
v_call: TRBV5-1
j_call: TRBJ2-3
clone_size: .
d_call: TRBD2

cdr3_aa: CASSLGQGVFSTSYEQYF
cdr3_nt: TGTGCCAGCAGCCTGGGACAGGGGGTGTTTTCAACTTCCTACGAGCAGTACTTC
v_call: TRBV11-2
j_call: TRBJ2-7
clone_size: few
d_call: TRBD1

cdr3_aa: CSARTGKGVLGYTF
cdr3_nt: TGCAGTGCTAGGACGGGAAAGGGGGTGTTAGGCTACACCTTC
v_call: TRBV20-1
j_call: TRBJ1-2
clone_size: many
d_call: .

cdr3_aa: CAIRRSGDRESGELFF
cdr3_nt: TGTGCCATCAGGAGGTCCGGGGACAGGGAATCCGGGGAGCTGTTTTTT
v_call: TRBV10-3
j_call: TRBJ2-2
clone_size: few
d_call: TRBD1

cdr3_aa: CASTLRDRGLQETQYF
cdr3_nt: TGTGCCAGCACTTTGAGGGACAGGGGGCTTCAAGAGACCCAGTACTTC
v_call: TRBV12-3/TRBV12-4
j_call: TRBJ2-5
clone_size: few
d_call: TRBD1

cdr3_aa: CASYDGRDTGELFF
cdr3_nt: TGTGCCAGCTACGATGGGAGAGACACCGGGGAGCTGTTTTTT
v_call: TRBV18
j_call: TRBJ2-2
clone_size: .
d_call: .

cdr3_aa: CASSGLQGDLGGYTF
cdr3_nt: TGCGCCAGCAGCGGACTACAGGGGGACCTTGGAGGCTACACCTTC
v_call: TRBV4-1
j_call: TRBJ1-2
clone_size: .
d_call: TRBD1

cdr3_aa: CAWSVSDYGYTF
cdr3_nt: TGTGCCTGGAGTGTAAGTGACTATGGCTACACCTTC
v_call: TRBV30
j_call: TRBJ1-2
clone_size: .
d_call: .

cdr3_aa: CASSITLTSGGTDTQYF
cdr3_nt: TGTGCCAGCAGCATTACACTAACTAGCGGTGGCACAGATACGCAGTATTTT
v_call: TRBV7-2
j_call: TRBJ2-3
clone_size: .
d_call: TRBD2

cdr3_aa: CASSIGTGSIAYEQYF
cdr3_nt: TGTGCCAGTAGTATCGGGACAGGGAGTATCGCCTACGAGCAGTACTTC
v_call: TRBV19
j_call: TRBJ2-7
clone_size: .
d_call: TRBD1

cdr3_aa: CASSRLAWGSGELFF
cdr3_nt: TGTGCCAGTAGCCGACTAGCCTGGGGATCCGGGGAGCTGTTTTTT
v_call: TRBV19
j_call: TRBJ2-2
clone_size: .
d_call: TRBD2

cdr3_aa: CASSLETGSSSPLHF
cdr3_nt: TGTGCCAGCAGTTTAGAGACAGGAAGTAGTTCACCCCTCCACTTT
v_call: TRBV12-3/TRBV12-4
j_call: TRBJ1-6
clone_size: .
d_call: .

cdr3_aa: CSVLIHSRGNQPEHF
cdr3_nt: TGCAGTGTTTTGATCCATAGCCGGGGCAATCAGCCCGAGCATTTT
v_call: TRBV20-1
j_call: TRBJ1-5
clone_size: once
d_call: .